What follows are 17 T cell receptor beta chains derived from one specimen sequenced in a study of identical twins. MiXCR, applied by TCRdb to the 5' RACE reads, yields one record per CDR3 protein. The repertoire has approximately 500,000 distinct CDR3 sequences, 24% of them found once; the top ten carry about 3%. A further study also used this sample, focusing on T cells expressing NK-cell markers.

Source material: CD4+ T cells sorted from blood. The source is a young woman in good health.

The V and J genes are TRBV14 and TRBJ2-2; 9 bases fit TRBD2. J gave up 6 bases and V 5 bases, and 4 bases lay outside the gene matches. The V gene's germline CDR1 is SGHDN and CDR2 FVKESK. The CDR3 totals 14 residues. CDR3 in amino acids: CASSVLAGSGELFF. In DNA form, the CDR3 reads TGTGCCAGCAGCGTTCTAGCGGGGTCCGGGGAGCTGTTTTTT.

This clonotype was picked up a small number of times. This chain links TRBV27 with TRBJ2-5; TRBD2 is a possible D gene (6 bases). The CDR3 spans 16 residues. Germline V gene data show CDR1 as MNHEY and CDR2 as SMNVEV (reference sequence). V dropped 3 bases and J dropped 5 bases, with 19 bases sitting between them. The CDR3 DNA reads as TGTGCCAGCAGTTTCAAGGTGGAGGGCCGTGGGGAGACCCAGTACTTC. As protein: CASSFKVEGRGETQYF.

The chain joins TRBV6-1 to TRBJ2-3; 7 nucleotides align to TRBD1. CDR1 MNHNS and CDR2 SASEGT come from the germline V gene. This CDR3 region has 14 residues. The junction had 8 bases not matched to a gene; V was cut back by 6 bases and J by 5 bases. In DNA, the CDR3 is TGTGCCAGCAGCTCGACAGGGATCAAAGATACGCAGTATTTT. As protein: CASSSTGIKDTQYF.

This clonotype was observed a handful of times. The chain uses TRBV12-3 or TRBV12-4 and TRBJ2-7, with 13 bases lining up with TRBD2. The ends lost 5 bases at V and 2 bases at J; junction bases unmatched: 3. The CDR3 is 15 residues long. The CDR3 DNA is TGTGCCAGCAGTAAGACTAGCGGGGGGACCTACGAGCAGTACTTC. This sequence encodes CASSKTSGGTYEQYF.

This clonotype was counted between two and nine times. The chain couples TRBV3-1 to TRBJ2-1; 11 bases map to TRBD2. The CDR3 is 15 residues long. The V segment lost 4 bases and the J segment 9 bases; nucleotides outside the gene matches: 8. Germline V lookup: CDR1 LGHDT, CDR2 YNNKEL (reference sequence). The CDR3 region is CASSLTSGSIAEQFF. CDR3 nucleotide sequence: TGTGCCAGCAGCCTCACTAGCGGGAGTATCGCTGAGCAGTTCTTC.

This clonotype has just a few counts. This chain uses TRBV20-1 with TRBJ2-1; D perhaps matches TRBD1 (6 bases). The germline V gene encodes CDR1 DFQATT and CDR2 SNEGSKA (reference sequence). This CDR3 spans 11 amino acids. The V and J ends lost 1 base and 8 bases respectively, with 6 bases between them. DNA of the CDR3: TGCAGTGCTAGAGGGGGGCATGAGCAGTTCTTC. Translated, it gives CSARGGHEQFF.

The V and J genes are TRBV15 and TRBJ2-5; TRBD1 matches at 7 bases. This CDR3 has 16 residues. V lost 1 base to trimming and J lost 4 bases; unmatched junction nucleotides: 9. The germline V gene has CDR1 LNHNV and CDR2 YYDKDF (reference sequence). DNA for the CDR3: TGTGCCACCAGCAGAGGCTCATCGACAGGGCGAGAGACCCAGTACTTC. Its translation: CATSRGSSTGRETQYF.

The CDR3 DNA reads TGTGCCAGCAGTTTTCGGCTAGCGGGGATGGGTCAACAAGAGACCCAGTACTTC. Protein sequence: CASSFRLAGMGQQETQYF. The chain couples TRBV12-3 or TRBV12-4 to TRBJ2-5, with 9 bases matching TRBD2. Losses at the gene ends were 3 bases for V and 2 bases for J; bases not matched to a gene: 13. This CDR3 is built from 18 residues.

The chain couples TRBV15 to TRBJ1-1; D unresolved. CDR1 and CDR2 from the germline V gene are LNHNV and YYDKDF (reference sequence). The CDR3 totals 12 residues. Deletions cut 1 base from V and 5 bases from J, with 5 bases between. The CDR3 region has the DNA TGTGCCACCAGCAGAGCCGGTACTGAAGCTTTCTTT. Protein product: CATSRAGTEAFF.

The V gene is TRBV12-3 or TRBV12-4, the J gene TRBJ2-5; 8 bases are a match to TRBD1. This CDR3 comprises 14 residues. V dropped 5 bases and J dropped 1; count of bases not matched to a gene: 3. CDR3 nucleotides: TGTGCCAGCAGTAGGACAGGGATCCAAGAGACCCAGTACTTC. This codes for CASSRTGIQETQYF.

This clonotype has only a few counts. CDR3 region: CASSYPGASGANVLTF. CDR3 sequence (DNA): TGTGCCAGCAGTTATCCCGGGGCCTCTGGGGCCAACGTCCTGACTTTC. V and J are TRBV6-2 or TRBV6-3 and TRBJ2-6; perhaps D is TRBD1 or TRBD2 (5 bases each). Germline CDR1 is MNHEY and CDR2 is SVGEGT. This CDR3 has 16 residues. The V end was cut by 3 bases, the J end by 0 bases, with 9 bases between.

This clonotype was found a few times. The chain has TRBV6-2 or TRBV6-3 and TRBJ2-7; D call uncertain. Trimming removed 4 bases at V and 6 bases at J, with 19 bases between. Germline assignment: CDR1 MNHEY and CDR2 SVGEGT. The CDR3 spans 15 residues. The CDR3 region is CASSSLGSTFGEQYF. DNA for the CDR3: TGTGCCAGCAGTTCGCTGGGGTCCACTTTTGGCGAGCAGTACTTC.

V gene TRBV28 combines with J gene TRBJ2-3; 11 positions agree with TRBD2. J gave up 6 bases and V 3 bases, and 8 bases lay outside the gene matches. CDR1 and CDR2 from the germline V gene are MDHEN and SYDVKM. CDR3 length equals 16 residues. CDR3 in amino acids: CASSLGTSGAVDTQYF. CDR3 sequence (DNA): TGTGCCAGCAGTTTGGGGACTAGCGGCGCTGTCGATACGCAGTATTTT. Full variable domain (outside the CDR3, taken from reference TRBV28 and TRBJ2-3): DVKVTQSSRYLVKRTGEKVFLECVQDMDHENMFWYRQDPGLGLRLIYFSYDVKMKEKGDIPEGYSVSREKKERFSLILESASTNQTSMYLCASSLGTSGAVDTQYFGPGTRLTVL.

In this sample, this clonotype turned up a few times. This chain connects TRBV7-2 to TRBJ2-5; D ambiguous. Germline CDR1 SGHTA, CDR2 FQGNSA. This CDR3 is built from 14 residues. Trimming took off 2 bases at V and 5 bases at J, with 12 bases between the two ends. The CDR3 coding sequence is TGTGCCAGCAGCTTAACTATAGGGTATGAGACCCAGTACTTC. It yields the protein CASSLTIGYETQYF.

This clonotype was seen only a few times. The rearrangement uses TRBV21-1 and TRBJ2-5; TRBD2 is the table's D call, not checked against the DNA. TRBV21-1 is assigned pseudogene status. This CDR3 contains 17 residues. This chain's CDR3 is CARRFWGPSGGQETQYF. The CDR3, as DNA: TGTGCCAGAAGGTTTTGGGGGCCTAGCGGTGGGCAAGAGACCCAGTACTTC.

This chain joins TRBV25-1 and TRBJ2-3; TRBD2 agrees at 7 bases. This CDR3 region has 15 residues. V lost 3 bases, J lost 4 bases, and 7 bases stayed unmatched. CDR1 is MGHDK, CDR2 SYGVNS, per germline. CDR3 amino acids: CASSESGTTSDTQYF. CDR3 nucleotides: TGTGCCAGCAGTGAGTCCGGGACTACATCAGATACGCAGTATTTT.

This clonotype was observed a few times. The chain carries TRBV6-5 and TRBJ1-5, with a possible D match to TRBD1 (6 bases). The CDR3 has 12 residues. V was clipped by 6 bases and J by 4 bases, with 7 bases between them. Germline CDR1 and CDR2: MNHEY and SVGAGI. Here the CDR3 reads CASRGQNQPQHF. The DNA for the CDR3 is TGTGCCAGCAGGGGACAAAATCAGCCCCAGCATTTT.